This T cell receptor beta chain was sequenced during a study of identical twins (dated by TCRdb to 2015 to 2016). Regarding the study in general: To test whether fetal clonotypes persist, this study deep-sequenced TCR alpha and beta repertoires from monozygotic twins, from unrelated adults of various ages, and from cord blood. To rule out contamination, replicate twin experiments were performed at different times with different library preparation protocols.

This clonotype was counted ten times or more. Its specific antigen is unknown. No per-base quality is available; no much larger clone lies one base away. The library was made by 5' RACE. Sequenced using an Illumina HiSeq 2000. A universal primer binding site was introduced by template switching, and a unique molecular identifier was present in the final cDNA, enabling accurate counting of TCR cDNA molecules. Specific primers in the conserved constant-segment region were used to synthesize first-strand cDNA for TCR alpha and beta chains. Each cDNA library was double barcoded, with a SMART-Mk sample barcode plus Illumina barcodes, to control for contamination. TruSeq adapter sequences and Illumina sample barcodes were added in two successive PCR steps. The TCR alpha and beta cDNA libraries were sequenced on the Illumina HiSeq platform using custom primers. The original methods were these. MiGEC processed the raw reads to extract unique molecular identifiers, while MiXCR was used to determine the CDR3 positions. Recombination models were inferred per individual with the repgenHMM and IGoR tools using an EM algorithm. The tcR package in R was used for shared clonotype analysis, with sharing normalized by the product of cloneset sizes. Out-of-frame nonproductive sequences were analyzed to study raw recombination free of thymic and clonal selection effects. TCRdb applied fastp at Q25 and MiXCR to the public reads, then kept only in-frame beta chains. Rows with a matching CDR3 protein are joined into one entry that keeps the most common DNA and genes. It is TCRdb's table, rather than the study itself, that gives the V and J calls and clone size. The sample includes hundreds of thousands of distinct CDR3 sequences, with around 7.4% observed a single time. 1.6% of the sample is in the top ten clones.

Paper-wide results and their limitations: Because the same donors could not be followed over many years, the conclusions relied on cross-sectional statistical analysis. Compared with coincidental sharing between unrelated individuals, out-of-frame TCR alpha sequences shared between twins had an excess of sequences with low generation probability. Fewer insertions were carried by abundant cord blood beta clonotypes, a similar but weaker trend appeared in young adult naive repertoires, and no such trend appeared in memory repertoires. A weaker excess of twin sharing was found in beta out-of-frame sequences because the signal-to-noise ratio was lowered by fewer shared sequences. Invariant T cells such as MAIT and iNKT could partly confound zero-insertion analyses, though diverse VJ usage argued against this for most clonotypes. Out-of-frame TCR alpha sharing in monozygotic twins was systematically underestimated by recombination models, whereas sharing between unrelated individuals was in agreement with the recombination models.

Every donor in the study was a healthy Caucasian. Three pairs of female monozygotic twins, all aged about 18 to 29 years, made up the twin cohort. Peripheral blood mononuclear cells were used as the source from which RNA for TCR libraries was isolated. The V end loses 1 base and the J end loses 5 bases, and a stretch of 11 bases separates them. The CDR3 numbers 15 residues from cysteine through phenylalanine. The retained sequence is limited to the CDR3, 45 bases, with the frame set at the first base. For CDR1 and CDR2, the germline V gene (reference sequence) lists MNHEY and SMNVEV. These data were also filed under a second study, of yellow fever vaccine responses in identical twins. The second study also describes: The T cell response to vaccination in identical twins was reported by the authors to appear partly convergent and partly personalized. Focusing on identical twins, the study followed the T cell clones that responded to the vaccine, and did so with precision.

The receptor comes from a woman aged 18-30 years in good health. The chain is encoded by TRBV27 joined to TRBJ2-2; a tentative D call is TRBD2 (5 bases match). The sequencing input was PBMCs. The DNA sequence is TGTGCCAGCAGTTTATTCGCAAGGAGGACCGGGGAGCTGTTTTTT. The translation is CASSLFARRTGELFF.